This T cell receptor (beta chain) was captured by sequencing in a study of tumor and adjacent non-tumor tissue in lung cancer. General observations from the study: Patients with more diverse tumor TCRs had worse survival.

The library came from three nested PCR rounds adapted from ARM-PCR protocols. TCRdb reprocessed the multiplex PCR reads via MiXCR and lists one record per CDR3 protein. Altogether tens of thousands of distinct CDR3 sequences are present, approximately 73% being singletons, with the ten largest covering 45%. The CDR3 is made up of 12 amino acids. Trimming stripped 4 bases from V and 2 bases from J, with 8 bases between. Germline V gene sequence: CDR1 SQVTM, CDR2 ANQGSEA. Sample share makes this clonotype medium-sized (0.01 to 0.1%). Its antigen is currently unknown. No cell sorting was done before RNA was extracted from the tissue. This non-tumor lung sample came from over 3 cm beyond the tumor edge.

Sequenced material: distant non-tumor lung tissue. This chain joins TRBV29-1 and TRBJ1-2, with D uncertain. The receptor was isolated from a man in his sixties with non-small cell lung cancer. CDR3 nucleotides: TGCAGCGTTGCGCCGTCGAACTATGGCTACACCTTC. It translates to CSVAPSNYGYTF. The full variable domain, its missing parts supplied by reference TRBV29-1 and TRBJ1-2, is SAVISQKPSRDICQRGTSLTIQCQVDSQVTMMFWYRQQPGQSLTLIATANQGSEATYESGFVIDKFPISRPNLTFSTLTVSNMSPEDSSIYLCSVAPSNYGYTFGSGTRLTVV.